The rows below give T cell receptor beta chains drawn from one sample of a study of blood T cell repertoires in COVID-19. Generated by immunoSEQ multiplex PCR, the TCRdb table keeps only in-frame clones and is missing some. Among 53,000 or so clones listed, 86% were seen once. The sequenced sample consisted of peripheral blood. The origin of the receptors is a man aged 65 to 85 with active COVID-19. Each CDR3 is given without its conserved first and last residue. Clone size is stated in some rows and not others, as once, few, many or a class when expanded.

V gene: TRBV10-3; CDR3 length: 14; clone size: .; CDR3 protein: AISESLAGSNNEQF
V gene: TRBV19; CDR3 length: 15; clone size: .; CDR3 protein: ASSIPRTDRDTGELF
V gene: TRBV12-5; CDR3 length: 10; clone size: .; CDR3 protein: ASNLASNEQF
V gene: TRBV25-1; CDR3 length: 12; clone size: .; CDR3 protein: ASSTKTGTGGNT
V gene: TRBV4-2; CDR3 length: 13; clone size: .; CDR3 protein: ASSQTSGESYEQY
V gene: TRBV5-1; CDR3 length: 12; clone size: .; CDR3 protein: ASSSGTPGAEAF
V gene: TRBV7-8; CDR3 length: 12; clone size: .; CDR3 protein: ASSLGLGAYEQY
V gene: TRBV24-1; CDR3 length: 10; clone size: .; CDR3 protein: ATKAGSNEQF
V gene: TRBV11-3; CDR3 length: 18; clone size: .; CDR3 protein: ASTAQGNGRALVLNYGYT
V gene: TRBV29-1; CDR3 length: 13; clone size: .; CDR3 protein: SVRTGTNSGNTIY
V gene: TRBV14; CDR3 length: 13; clone size: .; CDR3 protein: ASSRNGGVDEKLF
V gene: TRBV7-8; CDR3 length: 15; clone size: once; CDR3 protein: ASSPYLAGFLSDTQY
V gene: TRBV11-2; CDR3 length: 11; clone size: .; CDR3 protein: ASSLLPNYGYT
V gene: TRBV15; CDR3 length: 16; clone size: medium-sized; CDR3 protein: ATSRAGTSGGNENEQF
V gene: TRBV6-6; CDR3 length: 11; clone size: .; CDR3 protein: ASAGAAGREQY
V gene: TRBV3-1/TRBV3-2; CDR3 length: 13; clone size: .; CDR3 protein: ASSQAATGRQPQH
V gene: TRBV7-2; CDR3 length: 11; clone size: .; CDR3 protein: ASSLGADLGYT
V gene: TRBV10-3; CDR3 length: 14; clone size: .; CDR3 protein: AISEVPQVLNTEAF
V gene: TRBV10-3; CDR3 length: 12; clone size: .; CDR3 protein: AISAGQMNTEAF
V gene: TRBV6-5; CDR3 length: 13; clone size: .; CDR3 protein: ASSLIGGSGNTIY
V gene: TRBV4-2; CDR3 length: 12; clone size: .; CDR3 protein: ASSTLPAGGEQF
V gene: TRBV9; CDR3 length: 13; clone size: .; CDR3 protein: ASSATPTGSETQY